This entry is about one TCR beta chain. CDR1 is SNHLY, CDR2 FYNNEI, per germline. CDR3 length equals 14 residues. Trimming at V came to 9 bases and at J to 1 base, leaving 5 bases not matched to a gene. The data were produced by immunoSEQ multiplex PCR, yet TCRdb's version contains in-frame clones alone and is incomplete. This sample has around 60,000 clones, with around 93% found just once. The data belong to a study of T cell changes during pregnancy in multiple sclerosis. The V and J genes are TRBV2 and TRBJ2-2, with 7 positions matching TRBD1. The sequences come from peripheral blood, collected after pregnancy. This sequence originates from a female donor with multiple sclerosis, enrolled in a pregnancy study. DNA for the CDR3: TGTGCCAGTCGACAGGGCCTGAACACCGGGGAGCTGTTTTTT. This gives the protein CASRQGLNTGELFF.